The clone carrying this TCR beta chain was recorded a few times. Antigen unknown. Each donor was nominally healthy when sampled (though unrecorded immune exposures were likely). Use of 60 Vbeta and 13 Jbeta primers characterized the PCR. Generated by immunoSEQ multiplex PCR, the TCRdb table keeps only in-frame clones and is missing some. The repertoire holds roughly 100,000 clones, 70% to 80% seen once, with approximately 2% in the top ten. The length of the CDR3 is 16 residues. Germline assignment: CDR1 LGHNA and CDR2 YSLEER. Trimming pared 0 bases from V and 1 base from J, leaving 10 bases between. The data belong to a study of cytomegalovirus exposure and HLA in healthy donors. Study-wide points: Analysis performed later found over 15,000 TCR beta sequences associated with HLA alleles at 0.05 false discovery rate. Cytomegalovirus association was listed for around 170 TCR beta chains. V segments that were indistinguishable, TRBV6-2 and TRBV6-3 among them, were omitted from analysis.

The V call is TRBV4-3, the J call TRBJ1-3; no clear D. The TCR comes from a man younger than 40 in good health and CMV-seronegative. The sample consisted of PBMCs. CDR3 in amino acids: CASSQDTVPSGNTIYF. The CDR3 coding sequence is TGCGCCAGCAGCCAAGATACGGTCCCTTCTGGAAACACCATATATTTT.